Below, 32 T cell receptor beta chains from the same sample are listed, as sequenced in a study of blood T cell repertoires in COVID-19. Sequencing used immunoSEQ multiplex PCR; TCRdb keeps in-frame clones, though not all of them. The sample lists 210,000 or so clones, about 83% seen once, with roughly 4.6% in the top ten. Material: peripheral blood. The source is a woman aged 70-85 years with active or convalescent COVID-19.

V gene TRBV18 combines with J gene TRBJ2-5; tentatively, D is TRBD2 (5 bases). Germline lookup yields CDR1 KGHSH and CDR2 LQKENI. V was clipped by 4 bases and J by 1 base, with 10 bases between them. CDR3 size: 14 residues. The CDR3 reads CASSLGRGQETQYF. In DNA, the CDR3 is TGTGCCAGCTCACTGGGCCGGGGCCAAGAGACCCAGTACTTC.

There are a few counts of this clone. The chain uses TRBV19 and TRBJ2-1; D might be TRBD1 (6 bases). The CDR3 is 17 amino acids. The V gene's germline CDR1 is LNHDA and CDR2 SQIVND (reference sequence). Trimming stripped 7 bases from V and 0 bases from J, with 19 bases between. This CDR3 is CASTPTGQASSYNEQFF. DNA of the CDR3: TGTGCCAGTACCCCAACAGGGCAGGCCAGCTCCTACAATGAGCAGTTCTTC.

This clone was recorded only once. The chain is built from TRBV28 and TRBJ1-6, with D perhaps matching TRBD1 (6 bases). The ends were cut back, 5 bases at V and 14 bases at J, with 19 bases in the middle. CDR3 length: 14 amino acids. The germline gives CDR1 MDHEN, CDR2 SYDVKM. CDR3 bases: TGTGCCAGCAGTCAGGGGCATTCGGGGAGAACCCTCCACTTT. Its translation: CASSQGHSGRTLHF.

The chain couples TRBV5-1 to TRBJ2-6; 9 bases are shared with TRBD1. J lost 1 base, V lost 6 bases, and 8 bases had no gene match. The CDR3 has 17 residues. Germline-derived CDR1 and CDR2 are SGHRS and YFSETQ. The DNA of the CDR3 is TGCGCCAGCACCACTCGGGACAGGGTATCTGGGGCCAACGTCCTGACTTTC. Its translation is CASTTRDRVSGANVLTF.

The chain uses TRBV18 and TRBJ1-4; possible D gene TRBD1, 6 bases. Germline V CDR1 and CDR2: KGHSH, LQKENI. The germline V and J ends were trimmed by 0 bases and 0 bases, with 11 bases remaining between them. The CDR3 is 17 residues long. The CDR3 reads CASSPPGTSTTNEKLFF. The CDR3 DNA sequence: TGTGCCAGCTCACCACCAGGGACATCAACAACTAATGAAAAACTGTTTTTT.

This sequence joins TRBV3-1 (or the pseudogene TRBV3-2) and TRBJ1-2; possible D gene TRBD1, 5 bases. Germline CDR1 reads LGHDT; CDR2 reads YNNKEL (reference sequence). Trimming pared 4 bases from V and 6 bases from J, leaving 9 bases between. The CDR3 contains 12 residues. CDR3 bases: TGTGCCAGCAGCCGGGGGGTGGATGGCTACACCTTC. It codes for CASSRGVDGYTF.

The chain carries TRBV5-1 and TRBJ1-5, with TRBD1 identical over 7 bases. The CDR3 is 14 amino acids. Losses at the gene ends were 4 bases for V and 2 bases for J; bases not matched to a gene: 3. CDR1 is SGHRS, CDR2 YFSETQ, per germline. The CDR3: CASSLTGGNQPQHF. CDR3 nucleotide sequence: TGCGCCAGCAGCCTTACAGGGGGCAATCAGCCCCAGCATTTT.

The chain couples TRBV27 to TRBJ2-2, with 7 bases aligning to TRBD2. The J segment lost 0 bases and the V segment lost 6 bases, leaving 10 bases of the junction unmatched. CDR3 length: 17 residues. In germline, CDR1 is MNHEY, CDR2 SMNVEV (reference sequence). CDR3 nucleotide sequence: TGTGCCAGCAGCCTTCGGGGGGTGGGAGCGAACACCGGGGAGCTGTTTTTT. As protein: CASSLRGVGANTGELFF.

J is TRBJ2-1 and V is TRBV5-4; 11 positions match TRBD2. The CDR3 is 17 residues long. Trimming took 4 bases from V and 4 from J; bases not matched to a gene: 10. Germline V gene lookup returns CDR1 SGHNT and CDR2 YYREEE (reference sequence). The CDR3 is CASSPLPGTSGYNEQFF. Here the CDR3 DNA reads TGTGCCAGCAGCCCCCTCCCCGGGACTAGCGGATACAATGAGCAGTTCTTC.

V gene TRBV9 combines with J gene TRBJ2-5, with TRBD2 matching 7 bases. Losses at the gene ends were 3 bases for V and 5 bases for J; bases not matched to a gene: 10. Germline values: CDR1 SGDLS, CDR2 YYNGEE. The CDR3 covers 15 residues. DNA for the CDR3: TGTGCCAGCAGCGCCAGCGGGACGGGGTTGGAGACCCAGTACTTC. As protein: CASSASGTGLETQYF. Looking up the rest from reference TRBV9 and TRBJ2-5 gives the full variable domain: DSGVTQTPKHLITATGQRVTLRCSPRSGDLSVYWYQQSLDQGLQFLIQYYNGEERAKGNILERFSAQQFPDLHSELNLSSLELGDSALYFCASSASGTGLETQYFGPGTRLLVL.

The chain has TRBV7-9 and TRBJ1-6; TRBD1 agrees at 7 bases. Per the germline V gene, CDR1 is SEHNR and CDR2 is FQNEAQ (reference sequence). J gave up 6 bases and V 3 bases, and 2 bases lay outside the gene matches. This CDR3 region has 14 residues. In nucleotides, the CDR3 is TGTGCCAGCAGCTTGCGACAGGGTAATTCACCCCTCCACTTT. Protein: CASSLRQGNSPLHF. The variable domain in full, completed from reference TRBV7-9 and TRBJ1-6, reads DTGVSQNPRHKITKRGQNVTFRCDPISEHNRLYWYRQTLGQGPEFLTYFQNEAQLEKSRLLSDRFSAERPKGSFSTLEIQRTEQGDSAMYLCASSLRQGNSPLHFGNGTRLTVT.

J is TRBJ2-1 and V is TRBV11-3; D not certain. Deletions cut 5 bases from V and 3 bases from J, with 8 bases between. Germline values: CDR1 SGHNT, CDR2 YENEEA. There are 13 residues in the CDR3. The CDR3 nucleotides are TGTGCCAGCAGCATAAGCGTCTACAATGAGCAGTTCTTC. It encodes CASSISVYNEQFF.

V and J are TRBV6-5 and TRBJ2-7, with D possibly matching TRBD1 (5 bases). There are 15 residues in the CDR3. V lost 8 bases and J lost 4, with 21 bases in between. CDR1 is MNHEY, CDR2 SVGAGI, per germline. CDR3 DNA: TGTGCCAGCTCCACTTACCGTAGGGGTGGGTACGAGCAGTACTTC. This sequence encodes CASSTYRRGGYEQYF.

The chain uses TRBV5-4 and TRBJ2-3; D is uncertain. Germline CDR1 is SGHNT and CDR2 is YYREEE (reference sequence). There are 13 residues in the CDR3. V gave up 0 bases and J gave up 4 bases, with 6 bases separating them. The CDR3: CASSLDRSDTQYF. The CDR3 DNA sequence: TGTGCCAGCAGCTTGGATAGATCAGATACGCAGTATTTT.

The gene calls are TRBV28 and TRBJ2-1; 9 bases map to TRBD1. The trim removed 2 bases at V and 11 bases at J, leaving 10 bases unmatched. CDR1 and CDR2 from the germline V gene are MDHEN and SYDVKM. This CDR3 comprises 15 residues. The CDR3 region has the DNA TGTGCCAGCAGTTTAGGGACAGGGCAACTGTATCAGCAGTTCTTC. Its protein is CASSLGTGQLYQQFF.

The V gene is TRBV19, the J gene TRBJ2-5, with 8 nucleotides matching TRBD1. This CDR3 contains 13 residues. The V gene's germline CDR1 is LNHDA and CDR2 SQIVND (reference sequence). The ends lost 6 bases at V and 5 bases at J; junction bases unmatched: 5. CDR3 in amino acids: CASRTGERETQYF. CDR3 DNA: TGTGCCAGTAGGACAGGGGAGCGGGAGACCCAGTACTTC.

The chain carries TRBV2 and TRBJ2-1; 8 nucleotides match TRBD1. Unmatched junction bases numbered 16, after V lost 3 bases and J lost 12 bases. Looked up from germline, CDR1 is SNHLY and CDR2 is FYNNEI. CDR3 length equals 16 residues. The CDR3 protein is CASSEIRFQGAWGQFF. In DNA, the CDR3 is TGTGCCAGCAGTGAGATACGGTTCCAGGGGGCATGGGGGCAGTTCTTC.

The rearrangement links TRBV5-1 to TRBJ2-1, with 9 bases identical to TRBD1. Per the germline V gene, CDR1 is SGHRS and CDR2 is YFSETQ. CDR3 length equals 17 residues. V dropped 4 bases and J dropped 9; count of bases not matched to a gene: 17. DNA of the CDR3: TGCGCCAGCAGCCCAAGGGTCACAGGGGGCATCCTTGGTGAGCAGTTCTTC. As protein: CASSPRVTGGILGEQFF.

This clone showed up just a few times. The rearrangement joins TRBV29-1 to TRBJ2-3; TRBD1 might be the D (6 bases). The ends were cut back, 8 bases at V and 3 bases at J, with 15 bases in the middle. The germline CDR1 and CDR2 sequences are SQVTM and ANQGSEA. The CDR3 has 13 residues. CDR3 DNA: TGCAGCCTCAGGGGCAGCCCGACAGATACGCAGTATTTT. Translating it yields CSLRGSPTDTQYF.

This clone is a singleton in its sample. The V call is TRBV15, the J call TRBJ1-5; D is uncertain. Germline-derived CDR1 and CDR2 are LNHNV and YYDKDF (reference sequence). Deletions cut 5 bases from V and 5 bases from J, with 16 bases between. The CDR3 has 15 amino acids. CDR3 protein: CATSASGGEYQPQHF. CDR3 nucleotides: TGTGCCACCAGCGCTTCGGGTGGGGAGTATCAGCCCCAGCATTTT.

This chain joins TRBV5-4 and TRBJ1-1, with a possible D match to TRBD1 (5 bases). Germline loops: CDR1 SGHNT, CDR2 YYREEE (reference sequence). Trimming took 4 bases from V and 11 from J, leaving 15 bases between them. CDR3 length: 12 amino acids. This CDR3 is CASSPSWGEAFF. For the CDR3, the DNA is TGTGCCAGCAGCCCGTCTTGGGGGGAGGCTTTCTTT.

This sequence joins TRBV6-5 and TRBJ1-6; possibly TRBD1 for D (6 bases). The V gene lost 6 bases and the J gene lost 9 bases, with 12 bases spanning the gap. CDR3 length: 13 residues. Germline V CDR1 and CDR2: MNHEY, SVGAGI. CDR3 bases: TGTGCCAGCAGGCGCTCGACAGGTTCACCCCTCCACTTT. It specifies CASRRSTGSPLHF.

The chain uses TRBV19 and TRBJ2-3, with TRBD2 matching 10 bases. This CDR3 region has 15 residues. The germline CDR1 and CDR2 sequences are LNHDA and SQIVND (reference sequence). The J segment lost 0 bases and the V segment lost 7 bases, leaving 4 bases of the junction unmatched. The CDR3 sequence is CASKGTSVSTDTQYF. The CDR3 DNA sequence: TGTGCCAGTAAAGGGACTAGCGTAAGCACAGATACGCAGTATTTT. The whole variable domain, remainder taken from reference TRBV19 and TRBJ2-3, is DGGITQSPKYLFRKEGQNVTLSCEQNLNHDAMYWYRQDPGQGLRLIYYSQIVNDFQKGDIAEGYSVSREKKESFPLTVTSAQKNPTAFYLCASKGTSVSTDTQYFGPGTRLTVL.

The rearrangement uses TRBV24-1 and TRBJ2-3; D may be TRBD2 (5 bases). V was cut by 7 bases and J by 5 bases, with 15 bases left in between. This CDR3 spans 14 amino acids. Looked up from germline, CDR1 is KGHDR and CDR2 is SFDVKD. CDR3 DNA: TGTGCCACCAGCGCTGGTAGCGTCAGAGATACGCAGTATTTT. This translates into CATSAGSVRDTQYF.

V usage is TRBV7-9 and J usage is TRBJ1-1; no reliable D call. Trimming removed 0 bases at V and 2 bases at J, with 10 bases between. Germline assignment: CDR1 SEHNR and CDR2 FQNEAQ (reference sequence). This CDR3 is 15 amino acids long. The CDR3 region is CASSLASGKNTEAFF. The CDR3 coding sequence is TGTGCCAGCAGCTTAGCTTCCGGGAAAAACACTGAAGCTTTCTTT.

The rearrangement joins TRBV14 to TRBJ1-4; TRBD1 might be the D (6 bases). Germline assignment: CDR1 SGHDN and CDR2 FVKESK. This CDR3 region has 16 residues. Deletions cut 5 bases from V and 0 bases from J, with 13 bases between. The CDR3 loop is CASSNGQIATNEKLFF. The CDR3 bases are TGTGCCAGCAGCAATGGACAGATTGCAACTAATGAAAAACTGTTTTTT.

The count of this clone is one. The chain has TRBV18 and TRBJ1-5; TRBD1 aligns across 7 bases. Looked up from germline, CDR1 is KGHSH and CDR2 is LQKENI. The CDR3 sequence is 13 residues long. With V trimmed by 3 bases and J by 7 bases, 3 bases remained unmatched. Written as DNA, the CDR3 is TGTGCCAGCTCACCTACAGGGGAGCAGCCCCAGCATTTT. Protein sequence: CASSPTGEQPQHF.

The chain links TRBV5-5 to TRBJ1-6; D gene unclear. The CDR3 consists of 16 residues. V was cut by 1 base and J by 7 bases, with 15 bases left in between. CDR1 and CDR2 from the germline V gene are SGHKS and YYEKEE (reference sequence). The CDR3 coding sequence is TGTGCCAGCAGCTTGTATATTGCACAGAACAATTCACCCCTCCACTTT. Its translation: CASSLYIAQNNSPLHF.

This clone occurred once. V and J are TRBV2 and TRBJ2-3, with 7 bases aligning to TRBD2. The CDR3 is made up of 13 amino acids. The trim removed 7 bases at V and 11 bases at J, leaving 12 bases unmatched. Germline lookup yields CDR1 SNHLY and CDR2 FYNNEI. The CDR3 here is CASTESGRAEQYF. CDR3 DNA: TGTGCCAGCACCGAATCAGGGAGGGCCGAGCAGTATTTT.

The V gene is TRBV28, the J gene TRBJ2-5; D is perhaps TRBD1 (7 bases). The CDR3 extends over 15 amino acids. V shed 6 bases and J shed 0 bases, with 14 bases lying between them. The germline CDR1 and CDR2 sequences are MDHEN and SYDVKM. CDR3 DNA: TGTGCCAGCAGGCAACAGGGGAGGTACCAAGAGACCCAGTACTTC. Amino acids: CASRQQGRYQETQYF.

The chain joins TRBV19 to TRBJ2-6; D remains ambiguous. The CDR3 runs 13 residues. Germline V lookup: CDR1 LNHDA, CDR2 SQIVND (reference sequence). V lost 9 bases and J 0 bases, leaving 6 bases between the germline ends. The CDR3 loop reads CASTASGANVLTF. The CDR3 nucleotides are TGTGCCAGCACAGCCTCTGGGGCCAACGTCCTGACTTTC.

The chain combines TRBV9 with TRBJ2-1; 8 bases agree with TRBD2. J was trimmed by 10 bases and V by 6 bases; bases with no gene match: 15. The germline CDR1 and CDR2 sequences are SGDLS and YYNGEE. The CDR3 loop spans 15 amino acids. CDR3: CASTTLVSGGEEQFF. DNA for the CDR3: TGTGCCAGCACCACCCTGGTTTCCGGGGGGGAAGAGCAGTTCTTC.